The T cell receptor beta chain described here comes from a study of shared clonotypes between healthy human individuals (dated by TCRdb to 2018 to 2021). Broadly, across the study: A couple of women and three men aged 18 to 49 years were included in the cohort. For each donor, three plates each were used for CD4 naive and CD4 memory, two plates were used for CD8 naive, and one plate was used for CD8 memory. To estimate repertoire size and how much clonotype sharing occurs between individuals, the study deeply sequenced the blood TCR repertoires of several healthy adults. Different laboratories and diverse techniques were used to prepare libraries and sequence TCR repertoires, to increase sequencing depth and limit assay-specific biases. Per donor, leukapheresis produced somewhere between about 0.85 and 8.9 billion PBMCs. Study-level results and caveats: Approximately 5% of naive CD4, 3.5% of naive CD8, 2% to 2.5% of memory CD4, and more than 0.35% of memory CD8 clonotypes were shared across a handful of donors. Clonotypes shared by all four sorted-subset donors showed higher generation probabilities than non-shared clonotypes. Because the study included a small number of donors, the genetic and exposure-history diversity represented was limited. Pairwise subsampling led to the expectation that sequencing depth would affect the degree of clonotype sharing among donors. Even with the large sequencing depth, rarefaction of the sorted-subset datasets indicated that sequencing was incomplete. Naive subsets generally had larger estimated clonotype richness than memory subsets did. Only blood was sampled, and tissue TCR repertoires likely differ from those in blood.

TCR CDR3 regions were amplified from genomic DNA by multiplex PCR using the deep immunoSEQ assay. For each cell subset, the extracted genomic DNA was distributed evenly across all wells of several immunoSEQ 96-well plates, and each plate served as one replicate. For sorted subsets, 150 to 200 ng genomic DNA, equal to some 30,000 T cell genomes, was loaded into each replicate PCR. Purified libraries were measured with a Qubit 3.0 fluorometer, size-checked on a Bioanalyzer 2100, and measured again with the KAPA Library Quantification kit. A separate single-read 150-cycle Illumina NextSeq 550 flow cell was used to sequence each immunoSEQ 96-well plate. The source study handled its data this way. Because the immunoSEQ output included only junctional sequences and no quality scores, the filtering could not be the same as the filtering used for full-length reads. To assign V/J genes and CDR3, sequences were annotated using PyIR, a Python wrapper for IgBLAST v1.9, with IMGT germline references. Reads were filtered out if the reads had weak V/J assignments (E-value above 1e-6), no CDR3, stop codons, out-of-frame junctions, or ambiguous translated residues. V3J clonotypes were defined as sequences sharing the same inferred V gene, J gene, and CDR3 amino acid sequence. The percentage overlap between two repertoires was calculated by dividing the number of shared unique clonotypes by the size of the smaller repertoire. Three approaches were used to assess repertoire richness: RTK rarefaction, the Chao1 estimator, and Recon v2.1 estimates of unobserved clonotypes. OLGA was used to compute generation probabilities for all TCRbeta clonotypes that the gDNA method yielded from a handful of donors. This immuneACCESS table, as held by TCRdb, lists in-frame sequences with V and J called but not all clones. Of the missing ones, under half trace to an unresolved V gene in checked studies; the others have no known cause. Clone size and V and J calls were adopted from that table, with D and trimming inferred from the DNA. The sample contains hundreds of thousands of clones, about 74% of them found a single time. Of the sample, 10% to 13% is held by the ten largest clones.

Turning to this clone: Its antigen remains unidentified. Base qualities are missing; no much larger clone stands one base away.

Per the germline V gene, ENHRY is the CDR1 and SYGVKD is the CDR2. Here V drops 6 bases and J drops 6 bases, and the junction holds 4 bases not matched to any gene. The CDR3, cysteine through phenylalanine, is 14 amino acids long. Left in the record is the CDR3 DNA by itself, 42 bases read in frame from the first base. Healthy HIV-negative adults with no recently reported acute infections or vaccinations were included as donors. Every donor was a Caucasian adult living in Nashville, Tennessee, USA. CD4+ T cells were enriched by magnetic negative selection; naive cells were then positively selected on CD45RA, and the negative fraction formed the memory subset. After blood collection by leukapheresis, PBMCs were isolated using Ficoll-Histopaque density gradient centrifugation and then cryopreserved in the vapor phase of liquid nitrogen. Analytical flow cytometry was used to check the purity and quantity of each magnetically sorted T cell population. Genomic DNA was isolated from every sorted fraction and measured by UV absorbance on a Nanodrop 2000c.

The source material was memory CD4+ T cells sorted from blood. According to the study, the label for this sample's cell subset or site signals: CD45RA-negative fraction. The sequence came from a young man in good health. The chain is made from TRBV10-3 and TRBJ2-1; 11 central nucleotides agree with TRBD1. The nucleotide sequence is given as TGTGCCATCAGGGGACAGGGGGGGTCCAATGAGCAGTTCTTC. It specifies CAIRGQGGSNEQFF.